The 27 T cell receptor beta chains given below trace back to one sample, sequenced in a study of glioma-infiltrating T cells after dendritic cell vaccination. Libraries were prepared by immunoSEQ multiplex PCR; TCRdb keeps only in-frame clonotypes and omits some of them. This sample has about 96,000 clones, with over 60% found just once. Here the sequenced sample was blood, taken before dendritic cell vaccination. Source of these receptors: a human donor with glioblastoma.

V and J are TRBV30 and TRBJ2-1; D not resolved. The V gene lost 2 bases and the J gene lost 0 bases, with 11 bases spanning the gap. CDR1 GTSNPN and CDR2 SVGIG come from the germline V gene (reference sequence). The CDR3 is made up of 15 amino acids. CDR3 in amino acids: CAWSLGGHSYNEQFF. The CDR3 DNA follows: TGTGCCTGGAGTTTGGGTGGGCACTCCTACAATGAGCAGTTCTTC.

V is TRBV27 and J is TRBJ1-5; possible D gene TRBD1, 5 bases. V lost 6 bases and J 4 bases, leaving 13 bases between the germline ends. From germline, CDR1 is MNHEY and CDR2 SMNVEV (reference sequence). The CDR3 is 14 amino acids. CDR3 DNA sequence: TGTGCCAGCAGCTCCTGGGAGGGGAATCAGCCCCAGCATTTT. Its protein product is CASSSWEGNQPQHF.

V usage is TRBV5-5 and J usage is TRBJ2-5, with 9 bases fitting TRBD1. Trimming took 6 bases from V and 5 from J; bases not matched to a gene: 8. The CDR3 contains 14 residues. CDR1 and CDR2 from the germline V gene are SGHKS and YYEKEE (reference sequence). The CDR3 nucleotides read TGTGCCAGCAATACAGGGGGCCGAATCGAGACCCAGTACTTC. Its translation: CASNTGGRIETQYF.

This chain joins TRBV5-4 and TRBJ1-2, with 8 bases lining up with TRBD1. Unmatched junction bases numbered 10, after V lost 5 bases and J lost 4 bases. The CDR3 is made up of 15 amino acids. The V gene's germline CDR1 is SGHNT and CDR2 YYREEE (reference sequence). CDR3 sequence: CASRSSGGRGYGYTF. For the CDR3, the DNA is TGTGCCAGCAGATCTTCAGGGGGCAGGGGCTATGGCTACACCTTC.

The chain combines TRBV6-5 with TRBJ2-7; maybe TRBD1 (5 bases). This CDR3 is 14 amino acids long. V lost 2 bases and J lost 3, with 11 bases in between. The V gene's germline CDR1 is MNHEY and CDR2 SVGAGI. As DNA, the CDR3 is TGTGCCAGCAGTTACCAGGGCCGTATCTACGAGCAGTACTTC. This translates into CASSYQGRIYEQYF.

The chain links TRBV11-2 to TRBJ1-6; TRBD1 matches at 8 bases. Trimming at V came to 1 base and at J to 7 bases, leaving 0 bases not matched to a gene. This CDR3 contains 14 residues. The germline V gene has CDR1 SGHAT and CDR2 FQNNGV. The CDR3 coding sequence is TGTGCCAGCAGCTTAGGGACAGGGAATTCACCCCTCCACTTT. This encodes CASSLGTGNSPLHF.

The J gene is TRBJ1-1, the V gene TRBV5-1; perhaps TRBD1 as D (6 bases). Germline assignment: CDR1 SGHRS and CDR2 YFSETQ. V lost 4 bases and J lost 0, with 10 bases in between. The CDR3 loop spans 14 amino acids. CDR3 region: CASSDGQLNTEAFF. CDR3 DNA sequence: TGCGCCAGCAGCGATGGACAGCTGAACACTGAAGCTTTCTTT.

The rearrangement links TRBV27 to TRBJ2-2, with 8 bases that match TRBD2. CDR3 size: 15 residues. V dropped 6 bases and J dropped 6; count of bases not matched to a gene: 9. CDR1 and CDR2 from the germline V gene are MNHEY and SMNVEV (reference sequence). CDR3 protein: CASRSEGLVAGELFF. The CDR3 DNA reads as TGTGCCAGCAGATCGGAGGGACTAGTGGCCGGGGAGCTGTTTTTT.

The chain couples TRBV28 to TRBJ1-5, with D unresolved. Trimming shortened V by 2 bases and J by 4 bases, and 12 bases separated the two germline ends. CDR3 length: 15 residues. Per the germline V gene, CDR1 is MDHEN and CDR2 is SYDVKM. The DNA of the CDR3 is TGTGCCAGCAGTTTACGGAGGGCCCTAAATCAGCCCCAGCATTTT. Its translation: CASSLRRALNQPQHF. The full variable domain, its missing parts supplied by reference TRBV28 and TRBJ1-5, is DVKVTQSSRYLVKRTGEKVFLECVQDMDHENMFWYRQDPGLGLRLIYFSYDVKMKEKGDIPEGYSVSREKKERFSLILESASTNQTSMYLCASSLRRALNQPQHFGDGTRLSIL.

V is TRBV7-8 and J is TRBJ2-7; 7 nucleotides align to TRBD2. V dropped 5 bases and J dropped 3; count of bases not matched to a gene: 7. The length of the CDR3 is 14 residues. CDR1 and CDR2 from the germline V gene are SGHVS and FQNEAQ. The CDR3 loop reads CASSRLALGYEQYF. The CDR3 DNA reads as TGTGCCAGCAGCCGACTAGCTCTTGGCTACGAGCAGTACTTC.

The rearrangement links TRBV29-1 to TRBJ2-7, with D possibly matching TRBD2 (7 bases). V was pared by 1 base and J by 7 bases, with 17 bases between. CDR1 SQVTM and CDR2 ANQGSEA come from the germline V gene. This CDR3 is built from 14 residues. The CDR3 here is CSVEVVVGGLEQYF. The DNA of the CDR3 is TGCAGCGTTGAAGTAGTAGTGGGGGGGCTTGAGCAGTACTTC.

The chain combines TRBV6-5 with TRBJ1-1, with a possible D match to TRBD1 (6 bases). Germline V gene data show CDR1 as MNHEY and CDR2 as SVGAGI. The CDR3 has 16 residues. Trimming cost V 0 bases and J 2 bases, with 13 bases left between them. CDR3 sequence reads: CASSYSAGVFNTEAFF. In DNA, the CDR3 is TGTGCCAGCAGTTACTCAGCAGGGGTCTTTAACACTGAAGCTTTCTTT.

CDR3 sequence (DNA): TGTGCCACCAGCAGCTCCCGACGAGTCGGTAACAGACCCTATGGCTACACCTTC. Protein product: CATSSSRRVGNRPYGYTF. The chain carries TRBV15 and TRBJ1-2; D unclear. Deletions cut 3 bases from V and 4 bases from J, with 24 bases between. Germline CDR1 and CDR2: LNHNV and YYDKDF (reference sequence). The CDR3 is 18 residues long.

The genes are TRBV7-9 and TRBJ2-3; the D is unclear. This CDR3 region has 12 residues. CDR1 SEHNR and CDR2 FQNEAQ come from the germline V gene (reference sequence). V was pared by 5 bases and J by 6 bases, with 9 bases between. As DNA, the CDR3 is TGTGCCAGCAGCCCCTGGGCGGATACGCAGTATTTT. Protein sequence: CASSPWADTQYF.

The chain recombines TRBV4-2 with TRBJ2-2, with no clear D. The germline gives CDR1 LGHNA, CDR2 YNFKEQ. The CDR3 runs 18 residues. V was clipped by 0 bases and J by 6 bases, with 20 bases between them. This CDR3 is CASSQEAWSKSVAGELFF. In DNA, the CDR3 is TGTGCCAGCAGCCAAGAGGCCTGGTCGAAGTCTGTTGCCGGGGAGCTGTTTTTT.

This clone was counted a few times. The chain joins TRBV6-5 to TRBJ2-5, with 10 bases that match TRBD2. Trimming removed 0 bases from V and 4 bases from J; junction bases left unmatched: 5. The germline gives CDR1 MNHEY, CDR2 SVGAGI. This CDR3 region has 16 residues. The chain's CDR3 is CASSYSRASGGETQYF. The DNA for the CDR3 is TGTGCCAGCAGTTACTCCCGGGCTAGCGGGGGAGAGACCCAGTACTTC.

The CDR3 protein is CASSYFGNSEAFF. The CDR3 DNA reads TGTGCCAGCAGTTACTTCGGGAATTCTGAAGCTTTCTTT. This chain links TRBV6-5 with TRBJ1-1; D not certain. CDR1 is MNHEY and CDR2 is SVGAGI in the germline V gene. The V end lost 1 base, the J end lost 6 bases, and 9 bases lay between the germline ends. The CDR3 runs 13 residues.

The V gene is TRBV29-1, the J gene TRBJ2-7, with 10 bases matching TRBD1. V shed 2 bases, J shed 3 bases, and the junction held 4 bases outside the gene matches. The germline V gene has CDR1 SQVTM and CDR2 ANQGSEA. The CDR3 extends over 14 amino acids. Here the CDR3 DNA reads TGCAGCGTTGAATTAGGGACAGGGGTCTACGAGCAGTACTTC. Its translation is CSVELGTGVYEQYF.

This clone was observed a few times. The chain is built from TRBV18 and TRBJ1-1, with D possibly being TRBD1 (5 bases). Trimming cost V 3 bases and J 2 bases, with 7 bases left between them. CDR1 and CDR2 from the germline V gene are KGHSH and LQKENI. The length of the CDR3 is 13 residues. The DNA for the CDR3 is TGTGCCAGCTCACCCACAGGTAACACTGAAGCTTTCTTT. It is translated as CASSPTGNTEAFF.

This chain joins TRBV6-5 and TRBJ1-1; D is perhaps TRBD1 (6 bases). V gave up 10 bases and J gave up 6 bases, with 18 bases separating them. The germline V gene encodes CDR1 MNHEY and CDR2 SVGAGI. CDR3 length: 13 amino acids. The CDR3 DNA reads as TGTGCCACGCGAAGACAGGTAGCCCCTGAAGCTTTCTTT. Translated, it gives CATRRQVAPEAFF.

A single count supports this clone. V usage is TRBV6-1 and J usage is TRBJ2-7, with a possible D match to TRBD1 (5 bases). The CDR3 sequence is 15 residues long. The germline gives CDR1 MNHNS, CDR2 SASEGT. Trimming shortened V by 5 bases and J by 3 bases, and 17 bases separated the two germline ends. The CDR3 region is CASSLTWGPIYEQYF. For the CDR3, the DNA is TGTGCCAGCAGTCTTACTTGGGGCCCCATCTACGAGCAGTACTTC.

This clone has a handful of counts. V usage is TRBV5-1 and J usage is TRBJ2-5; 7 positions match TRBD2. J gave up 4 bases and V 0 bases, and 12 bases lay outside the gene matches. The CDR3 contains 17 residues. Germline CDR1 is SGHRS and CDR2 is YFSETQ. The CDR3 region has the DNA TGCGCCAGCAGCTTGGCCGGCTTGCGGGGGAAGGGAGAGACCCAGTACTTC. Protein sequence: CASSLAGLRGKGETQYF.

This chain uses TRBV28 with TRBJ2-7, with 15 bases identical to TRBD2. The germline V gene encodes CDR1 MDHEN and CDR2 SYDVKM. Trimming cost V 5 bases and J 2 bases; bases outside gene matches: 10. The CDR3 has 18 amino acids. CDR3 sequence: CASSPSGLAGGNPYEQYF. The CDR3 DNA reads TGTGCCAGCAGTCCGTCGGGACTAGCGGGAGGAAATCCCTACGAGCAGTACTTC.

The J gene is TRBJ1-5, the V gene TRBV6-6; perhaps TRBD1 as D (5 bases). Germline CDR1 MNHNY, CDR2 SVGAGI (reference sequence). Trimming removed 6 bases from V and 2 bases from J, with 14 bases in between. The CDR3 extends over 15 amino acids. For the CDR3, the DNA is TGTGCCAGCAGGAGGGGAGGGATCGGCAATCAGCCCCAGCATTTT. Translation gives CASRRGGIGNQPQHF.

V is TRBV27 and J is TRBJ1-2; 7 positions agree with TRBD1. This CDR3 contains 13 residues. J gave up 6 bases and V 5 bases, and 6 bases lay outside the gene matches. Germline V gene data show CDR1 as MNHEY and CDR2 as SMNVEV (reference sequence). The CDR3 region has the DNA TGTGCCAGCAGTCCCGGGACAGTCGATGGCTACACCTTC. This sequence encodes CASSPGTVDGYTF.

This clone has more than one count but fewer than ten. The genes are TRBV2 and TRBJ2-2, with 10 positions matching TRBD1. Germline V gives CDR1 SNHLY, CDR2 FYNNEI. This CDR3 spans 16 amino acids. With V trimmed by 5 bases and J by 4 bases, 7 bases remained unmatched. The CDR3 nucleotides read TGTGCCAGCAGTATGACAGGGGGCCGGCTCACCGGGGAGCTGTTTTTT. This codes for CASSMTGGRLTGELFF.

CDR3 in DNA: TGTGCCAGCTCACCCCAGGGGCCCCGATATCAGCCCCAGCATTTT. Its translation: CASSPQGPRYQPQHF. This chain connects TRBV6-5 to TRBJ1-5; a weak D match, TRBD1 (6 bases). V was pared by 8 bases and J by 5 bases, with 19 bases between. Germline V lookup: CDR1 MNHEY, CDR2 SVGAGI. CDR3 length equals 15 residues.